This TCR beta chain was sequenced in a study of blood T cell repertoires in COVID-19. For the study at large: Researchers got acute and convalescent COVID-19 samples from the United States, Italy and Spain.

J gave up 1 base and V 1 base, and 2 bases lay outside the gene matches. Germline CDR1 and CDR2: MNHEY and SMNVEV (reference sequence). This CDR3 has 17 residues. In the study's own analysis: For nucleated cells, counts were estimated from reference gene primer amplification. Measured with immunoSEQ multiplex PCR; TCRdb has only the in-frame clones, and not every one. The V and J calls and clone size are taken from that table; D and trimming were inferred from the DNA. The sample has approximately 270,000 clones, over 80% seen once; the top ten hold over 4%. The sequenced sample was PBMCs or T cells enriched from blood (not recorded which). This sequence originates from a woman aged 25 to 39 with acute COVID-19. The rearrangement links TRBV27 to TRBJ2-2, with 11 bases identical to TRBD2. The CDR3 loop is CASSLLGLAVNTGELFF. DNA of the CDR3: TGTGCCAGCAGTTTATTGGGACTAGCGGTGAACACCGGGGAGCTGTTTTTT.